The next 17 T cell receptor beta chains were all read from a single sample in a study of T cells after yellow fever vaccination. Each CDR3 protein gets one entry after TCRdb re-called the 5' RACE reads with MiXCR. The top ten clones hold roughly 0.77% of a sample with about 140,000 distinct CDR3 sequences, over 7% of them seen once. The sequencing here drew on CD4+ T cells sorted from PBMCs, taken 5 days after the yellow fever booster vaccination. These TCRs come from a man aged 25 to 40 who received the YFV17D yellow fever vaccine.

The chain recombines TRBV5-8 with TRBJ2-7; D is unresolved. The CDR3 covers 14 residues. Germline V gene data show CDR1 as SGHTS and CDR2 as YDEGEE. Trimming cost V 1 base and J 5 bases, with 13 bases left between them. CDR3 loop: CASSLIVSVHEQYF. For the CDR3, the DNA is TGTGCCAGCAGCTTGATAGTGAGTGTCCACGAGCAGTACTTC. The variable domain in full, completed from reference TRBV5-8 and TRBJ2-7, reads EAGVTQSPTHLIKTRGQQATLRCSPISGHTSVYWYQQALGLGLQFLLWYDEGEERNRGNFPPRFSGRQFPNYSSELNVNALELEDSALYLCASSLIVSVHEQYFGPGTRLTVT.

Many counts were recorded for this clonotype. This rearrangement joins TRBV6-5 to TRBJ2-2; TRBD2 is a possible D gene (6 bases). The V and J ends lost 0 bases and 7 bases respectively, with 12 bases between them. The CDR3 is 15 residues long. CDR1 MNHEY and CDR2 SVGAGI come from the germline V gene. The CDR3 loop is CASSYSWGVGGELFF. CDR3 sequence (DNA): TGTGCCAGCAGTTACTCGTGGGGGGTAGGCGGGGAGCTGTTTTTT.

This clonotype was seen repeatedly, ten times or more. The rearrangement uses TRBV5-1 and TRBJ2-5, with 9 bases that match TRBD1. Germline CDR1 is SGHRS and CDR2 is YFSETQ. Trimming at V came to 1 base and at J to 5 bases, leaving 6 bases not matched to a gene. This CDR3 spans 15 amino acids. The CDR3 region has the DNA TGCGCCAGCAGCTTGACCGGGACAGGGATGGAGACCCAGTACTTC. Its protein product is CASSLTGTGMETQYF.

This clonotype was counted many times. The CDR3 loop is CASSLSFGAGGTGVSYEQYF. CDR3 nucleotide sequence: TGTGCCAGCAGCTTAAGTTTTGGGGCTGGAGGGACAGGGGTATCCTACGAGCAGTACTTC. The genes are TRBV7-3 and TRBJ2-7, with 10 bases aligning to TRBD1. The CDR3 has 20 amino acids. Germline lookup yields CDR1 SGHTA and CDR2 FQGTGA. Trimming removed 1 base from V and 1 base from J; junction bases left unmatched: 16.

This clonotype has at least ten counts. The CDR3 here is CASSLLAGGGEQFF. CDR3 DNA: TGCGCCAGCAGCTTGTTGGCCGGGGGGGGTGAGCAGTTCTTC. The chain employs TRBV5-1 and TRBJ2-1; 8 nucleotides align to TRBD2. V shed 1 base, J shed 9 bases, and the junction held 6 bases outside the gene matches. The CDR3 loop spans 14 amino acids. Germline CDR1 is SGHRS and CDR2 is YFSETQ.

This clonotype was seen many times. This chain joins TRBV20-1 and TRBJ2-7, with D uncertain. The CDR3 is made up of 12 amino acids. With 3 bases removed from V and 6 bases from J, the gap between germline ends came to 12 bases. Germline-derived CDR1 and CDR2 are DFQATT and SNEGSKA (reference sequence). The CDR3 loop is CSASGPGGEQYF. CDR3 sequence (DNA): TGCAGTGCTAGTGGTCCCGGTGGCGAGCAGTACTTC.

Many counts were recorded for this clonotype. V usage is TRBV7-9 and J usage is TRBJ2-7, with D hard to call. This CDR3 spans 12 amino acids. In germline, CDR1 is SEHNR, CDR2 FQNEAQ (reference sequence). The V end lost 2 bases, the J end lost 5 bases, and 7 bases lay between the germline ends. This chain's CDR3 is CASSLHSHEQYF. The CDR3 coding sequence is TGTGCCAGCAGCTTACACAGCCACGAGCAGTACTTC.

This clonotype was seen ten or more times. This chain links TRBV20-1 with TRBJ2-1, with TRBD2 matching 8 bases. The CDR3 covers 16 residues. In germline, CDR1 is DFQATT, CDR2 SNEGSKA (reference sequence). V was pared by 0 bases and J by 0 bases, with 4 bases of the junction left unmatched. CDR3 residues: CSAREGSGSSYNEQFF. CDR3 sequence (DNA): TGCAGTGCTAGAGAGGGAAGCGGGAGCTCCTACAATGAGCAGTTCTTC.

The chain carries TRBV20-1 and TRBJ2-7; the D gene could be TRBD1 or TRBD2 (5 bases each). The germline gives CDR1 DFQATT, CDR2 SNEGSKA (reference sequence). The germline V and J ends were trimmed by 1 base and 3 bases, with 13 bases remaining between them. The CDR3 has 14 amino acids. Written as DNA, the CDR3 is TGCAGTGCTAGAGGAGCGGACAATAACTACGAGCAGTACTTC. Its translation: CSARGADNNYEQYF.

As for this clonotype: This may come from a read error, since a much larger clone is one base off. The chain links TRBV7-2 to TRBJ2-3, with D unresolved. Germline V gene data show CDR1 as SGHTA and CDR2 as FQGNSA. CDR3 length: 13 residues. V lost 1 base and J 6 bases, leaving 8 bases between the germline ends. In DNA, the CDR3 is TGTGCCAGCAGCTTAGGTACGTGGGATACGCAGTATTTT. This sequence encodes CASSLGTWDTQYF.

Turning to this clonotype: A much more abundant neighbour one base away suggests this may be a read error. The chain employs TRBV12-3 or TRBV12-4 and TRBJ2-3; D is perhaps TRBD2 (7 bases). Trimming left V 4 bases short and J 4 bases short, with 15 bases between. The length of the CDR3 is 15 residues. In DNA form, the CDR3 reads TGTGCCAGCAGTTCGACTAACGGGGGGCCAGATACGCAGTATTTT. Protein product: CASSSTNGGPDTQYF.

This clonotype was observed many times. V and J are TRBV4-3 and TRBJ2-1; 8 bases are a match to TRBD2. CDR1 and CDR2 from the germline V gene are LGHNA and YSLEER. This CDR3 has 16 residues. The ends lost 2 bases at V and 4 bases at J; junction bases unmatched: 7. In DNA, the CDR3 is TGCGCCAGCAGCCAATCCTATAGCGGGAAATACAATGAGCAGTTCTTC. It is translated as CASSQSYSGKYNEQFF.

About this clonotype itself: Possible read error: a much larger clone is one base away. The genes are TRBV7-2 and TRBJ2-1; D unclear. The CDR3 is 13 amino acids. Germline V gene data show CDR1 as SGHTA and CDR2 as FQGNSA. V lost 5 bases and J 10 bases, leaving 15 bases between the germline ends. This chain's CDR3 is CASSAFAESEQFF. The CDR3 region has the DNA TGTGCCAGCAGCGCTTTCGCAGAAAGCGAGCAGTTCTTC.

The sample holds many counts of this clonotype. One junction end does not reproduce the germline sequence, and a read error may be involved. The genes are TRBV7-9 and TRBJ2-3, with 8 bases lining up with TRBD2. The CDR3 is made up of 14 amino acids. Per the germline V gene, CDR1 is SEHNR and CDR2 is FQNEAQ (reference sequence). CDR3 DNA sequence: TGTGCCAGCATCTTAGCGGGACACACAGATACGCAGTATTTT. Translation gives CASILAGHTDTQYF.

This clonotype has ten or more counts. The chain employs TRBV4-2 and TRBJ2-7; 11 nucleotides match TRBD2. The CDR3 loop spans 16 amino acids. Germline V lookup: CDR1 LGHNA, CDR2 YNFKEQ. The ends lost 3 bases at V and 5 bases at J; junction bases unmatched: 9. CDR3 loop: CASSQVQLAGANEQYF. The CDR3, as DNA: TGTGCCAGCAGCCAGGTCCAACTAGCGGGAGCTAACGAGCAGTACTTC.

For this clonotype: A much larger clone sits a single nucleotide away, making a read error possible. This chain links TRBV12-3 or TRBV12-4 with TRBJ2-5; D call uncertain. Trimming shortened V by 5 bases and J by 4 bases, and 11 bases separated the two germline ends. The CDR3 is made up of 13 amino acids. For the CDR3, the DNA is TGTGCCAGCAGTAAAGGGCCTTTAGAGACCCAGTACTTC. The encoded protein is CASSKGPLETQYF.

The chain recombines TRBV6-5 with TRBJ2-5; 7 nucleotides align to TRBD1. V lost 0 bases to trimming and J lost 3 bases; unmatched junction nucleotides: 7. Germline CDR1 reads MNHEY; CDR2 reads SVGAGI. The CDR3 loop spans 16 amino acids. CDR3 loop: CASSYSVTGKEETQYF. CDR3 in DNA: TGTGCCAGCAGTTACTCAGTGACAGGGAAGGAAGAGACCCAGTACTTC.